This T cell receptor beta chain was captured by sequencing in a study of T cell responses to AZD1222 COVID-19 vaccine. Background on the study: Investigators merged groups given second doses at roughly 4 or roughly 12 weeks.

Here immunoSEQ multiplex PCR was the method, and the copy in TCRdb shows in-frame clones only, minus some. The sample lists fewer than 250,000 clones, 92% occurring once. V was trimmed by 4 bases and J by 1 base, leaving 13 bases between them. The CDR3 loop spans 15 amino acids. CDR1 SGHDN and CDR2 FVKESK come from the germline V gene. General observations from the study: White British ancestry dominated among donors, who included more females, and clonal diversity was possibly underestimated. Repertoires were obtained solely post-peak T cell response. Just a handful of AZD1222 recipients tested seropositive at baseline.

About this clone itself: Its specificity is not known.

The TCR was taken from an adult in good health. V usage is TRBV14 and J usage is TRBJ2-5; D may be TRBD1 (5 bases). This specimen consisted of peripheral blood, obtained on day 0 of AZD1222 vaccination. The CDR3 DNA is TGTGCCAGCAGCCGTAGGGGTACGGTCCAAGAGACCCAGTACTTC. Protein: CASSRRGTVQETQYF.